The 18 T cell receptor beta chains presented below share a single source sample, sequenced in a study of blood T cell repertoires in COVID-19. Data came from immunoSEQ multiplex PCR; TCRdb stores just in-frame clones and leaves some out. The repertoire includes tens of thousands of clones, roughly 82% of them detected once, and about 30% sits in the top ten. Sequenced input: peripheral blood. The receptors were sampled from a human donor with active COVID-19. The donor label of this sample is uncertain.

CDR3 protein: CASSEQGAANTGELFF. In DNA, the CDR3 is TGTGCCAGTAGTGAACAGGGGGCCGCGAACACCGGGGAGCTGTTTTTT. This sequence joins TRBV19 and TRBJ2-2, with 9 bases lining up with TRBD1. V was pared by 5 bases and J by 0 bases, with 4 bases of the junction left unmatched. CDR1 and CDR2 from the germline V gene are LNHDA and SQIVND (reference sequence). The CDR3 is 16 amino acids. The full variable domain, rest sourced from reference TRBV19 and TRBJ2-2, is DGGITQSPKYLFRKEGQNVTLSCEQNLNHDAMYWYRQDPGQGLRLIYYSQIVNDFQKGDIAEGYSVSREKKESFPLTVTSAQKNPTAFYLCASSEQGAANTGELFFGEGSRLTVL.

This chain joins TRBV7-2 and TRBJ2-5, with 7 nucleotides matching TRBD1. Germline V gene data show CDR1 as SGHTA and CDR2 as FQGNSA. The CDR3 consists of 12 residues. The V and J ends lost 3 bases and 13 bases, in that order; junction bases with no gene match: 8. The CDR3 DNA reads TGTGCCAGCAGCTTGGGGACAGAGCGGCCGTACTTC. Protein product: CASSLGTERPYF.

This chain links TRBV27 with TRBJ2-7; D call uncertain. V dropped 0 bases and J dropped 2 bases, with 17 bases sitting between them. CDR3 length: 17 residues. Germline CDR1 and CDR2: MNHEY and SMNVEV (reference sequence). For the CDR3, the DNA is TGTGCCAGCAGTTTATCGAGGCTGAAAGCGAGTCCCTACGAGCAGTACTTC. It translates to CASSLSRLKASPYEQYF.

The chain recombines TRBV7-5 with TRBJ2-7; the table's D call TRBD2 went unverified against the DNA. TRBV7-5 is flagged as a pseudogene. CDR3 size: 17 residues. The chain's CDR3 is CARSPVQYRGRSNEQYF. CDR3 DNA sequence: TGTGCCAGAAGCCCCGTCCAATACCGCGGGAGATCGAACGAGCAGTACTTC.

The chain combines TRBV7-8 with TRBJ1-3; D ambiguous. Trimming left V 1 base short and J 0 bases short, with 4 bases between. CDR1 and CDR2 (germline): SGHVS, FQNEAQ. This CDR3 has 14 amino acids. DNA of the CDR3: TGTGCCAGCAGCTTAGTTAGCTCTGGAAACACCATATATTTT. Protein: CASSLVSSGNTIYF.

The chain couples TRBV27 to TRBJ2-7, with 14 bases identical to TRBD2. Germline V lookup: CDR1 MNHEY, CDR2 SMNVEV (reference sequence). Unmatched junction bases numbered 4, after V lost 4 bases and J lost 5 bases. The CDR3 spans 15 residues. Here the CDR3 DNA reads TGTGCCAGCAGTTCGCCGGGACTAGCGGGAGACGAGCAGTACTTC. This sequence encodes CASSSPGLAGDEQYF.

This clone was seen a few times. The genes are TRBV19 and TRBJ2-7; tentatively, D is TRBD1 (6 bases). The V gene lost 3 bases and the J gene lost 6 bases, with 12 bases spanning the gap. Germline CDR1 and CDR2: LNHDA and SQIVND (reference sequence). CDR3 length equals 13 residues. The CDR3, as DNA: TGTGCCAGTAGTATTGGGCAGGGGAGCGAGCAGTACTTC. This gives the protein CASSIGQGSEQYF.

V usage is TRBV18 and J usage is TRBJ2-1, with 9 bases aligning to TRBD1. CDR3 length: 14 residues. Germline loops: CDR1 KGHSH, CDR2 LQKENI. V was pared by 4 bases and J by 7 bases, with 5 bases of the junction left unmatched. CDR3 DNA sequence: TGTGCCAGCTCACTAAGACAGGGGGGAAATGAGCAGTTCTTC. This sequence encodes CASSLRQGGNEQFF. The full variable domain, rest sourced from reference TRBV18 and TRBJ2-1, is NAGVMQNPRHLVRRRGQEARLRCSPMKGHSHVYWYRQLPEEGLKFMVYLQKENIIDESGMPKERFSAEFPKEGPSILRIQQVVRGDSAAYFCASSLRQGGNEQFFGPGTRLTVL.

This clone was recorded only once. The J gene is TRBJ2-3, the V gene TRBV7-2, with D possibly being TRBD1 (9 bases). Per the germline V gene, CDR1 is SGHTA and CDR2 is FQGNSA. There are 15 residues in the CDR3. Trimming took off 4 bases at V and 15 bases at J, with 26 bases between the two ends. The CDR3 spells CASSSTGGVGTGRYF. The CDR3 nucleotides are TGTGCCAGCAGCTCGACCGGGGGGGTAGGGACAGGGCGATATTTT.

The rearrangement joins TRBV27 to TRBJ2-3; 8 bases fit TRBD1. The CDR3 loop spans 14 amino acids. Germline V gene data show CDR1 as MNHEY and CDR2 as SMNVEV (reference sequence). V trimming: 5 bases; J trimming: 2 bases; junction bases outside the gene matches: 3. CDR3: CASSPTGVTDTQYF. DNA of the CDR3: TGTGCCAGCAGTCCGACAGGGGTCACAGATACGCAGTATTTT.

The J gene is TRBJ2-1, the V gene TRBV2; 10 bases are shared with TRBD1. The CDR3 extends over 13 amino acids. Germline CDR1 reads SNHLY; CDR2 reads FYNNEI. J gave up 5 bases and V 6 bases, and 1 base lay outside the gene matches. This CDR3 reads CASRGTGDNEQFF. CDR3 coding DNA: TGTGCCAGCAGGGGGACAGGGGACAATGAGCAGTTCTTC. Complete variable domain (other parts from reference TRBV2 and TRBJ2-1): EPEVTQTPSHQVTQMGQEVILRCVPISNHLYFYWYRQILGQKVEFLVSFYNNEISEKSEIFDDQFSVERPDGSNFTLKIRSTKLEDSAMYFCASRGTGDNEQFFGPGTRLTVL.

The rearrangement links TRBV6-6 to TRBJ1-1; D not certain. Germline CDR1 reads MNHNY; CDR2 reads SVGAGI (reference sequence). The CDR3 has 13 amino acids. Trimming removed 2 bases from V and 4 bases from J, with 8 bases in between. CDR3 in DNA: TGTGCCAGCAGTTACACCTCGAGCACTGAAGCTTTCTTT. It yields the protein CASSYTSSTEAFF.

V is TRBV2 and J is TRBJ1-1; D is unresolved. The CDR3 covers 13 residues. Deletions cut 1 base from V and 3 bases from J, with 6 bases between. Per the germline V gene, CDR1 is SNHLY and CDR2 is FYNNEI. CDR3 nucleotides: TGTGCCAGCAGTGAAGGGCCGCACACTGAAGCTTTCTTT. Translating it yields CASSEGPHTEAFF. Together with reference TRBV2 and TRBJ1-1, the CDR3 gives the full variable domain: EPEVTQTPSHQVTQMGQEVILRCVPISNHLYFYWYRQILGQKVEFLVSFYNNEISEKSEIFDDQFSVERPDGSNFTLKIRSTKLEDSAMYFCASSEGPHTEAFFGQGTRLTVV.

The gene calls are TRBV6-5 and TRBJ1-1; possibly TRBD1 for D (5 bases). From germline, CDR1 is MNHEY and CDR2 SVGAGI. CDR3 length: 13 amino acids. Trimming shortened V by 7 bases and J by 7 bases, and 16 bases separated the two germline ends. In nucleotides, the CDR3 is TGTGCCAGCAAGTCCTCAAGTGGACATGAAGCTTTCTTT. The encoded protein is CASKSSSGHEAFF.

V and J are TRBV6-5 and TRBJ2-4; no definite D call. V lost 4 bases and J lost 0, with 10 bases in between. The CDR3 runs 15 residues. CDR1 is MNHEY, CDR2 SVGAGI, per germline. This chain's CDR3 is CASSSEILAKNIQYF. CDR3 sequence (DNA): TGTGCCAGCAGTTCGGAGATTTTAGCCAAAAACATTCAGTACTTC.

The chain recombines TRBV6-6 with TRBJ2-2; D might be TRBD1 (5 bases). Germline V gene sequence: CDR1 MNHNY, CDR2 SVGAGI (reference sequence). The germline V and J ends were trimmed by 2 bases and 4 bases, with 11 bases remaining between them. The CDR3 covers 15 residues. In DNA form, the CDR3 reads TGTGCCAGCAGTTACATACGACAGATCACCGGGGAGCTGTTTTTT. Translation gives CASSYIRQITGELFF.

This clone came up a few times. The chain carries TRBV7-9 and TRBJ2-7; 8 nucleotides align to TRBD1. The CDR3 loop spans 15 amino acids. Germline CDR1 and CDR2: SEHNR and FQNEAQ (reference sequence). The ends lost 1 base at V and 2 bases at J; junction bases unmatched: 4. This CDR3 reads CASSLDQGATYEQYF. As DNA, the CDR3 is TGTGCCAGCAGCTTAGACCAGGGGGCGACCTACGAGCAGTACTTC.

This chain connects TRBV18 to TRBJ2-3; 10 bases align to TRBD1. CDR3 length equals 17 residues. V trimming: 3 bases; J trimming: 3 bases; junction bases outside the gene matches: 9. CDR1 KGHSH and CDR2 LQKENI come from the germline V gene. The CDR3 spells CASSPVRRDRGTDTQYF. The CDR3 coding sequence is TGTGCCAGCTCACCGGTTCGCCGGGACAGGGGAACAGATACGCAGTATTTT.